A selection of T cell receptor beta chains follows, all from one sample in a study of siplizumab effects on memory and regulatory T cells. Assay used: immunoSEQ multiplex PCR; TCRdb lists only in-frame clones, some missing. The data show more than 85,000 clones, roughly 92% seen once. Sample: CD4+ T cells sorted from blood. These receptor sequences come from a human donor in good health. Both conserved end residues are part of each CDR3. The order of the fields is clone size, J gene, V gene, D gene, CDR3 protein, CDR3 DNA. The D gene is left open where the match is weak. Clone size is given for some rows only: seen once, a few or many times, or a class if the clone is expanded.

clone_size: NA
j_call: TRBJ2-2
v_call: TRBV11-2
d_call: TRBD1
cdr3_aa: CASSLEGQGPGELFF
cdr3_nt: TGTGCCAGCAGCTTAGAGGGACAGGGACCCGGGGAGCTGTTTTTT

clone_size: NA
j_call: TRBJ1-4
v_call: TRBV7-2
d_call: TRBD1
cdr3_aa: CASSLSGQGARGKLFF
cdr3_nt: TGTGCCAGCAGCTTGAGCGGACAGGGGGCCCGAGGAAAACTGTTTTTT

clone_size: NA
j_call: TRBJ1-6
v_call: TRBV7-9
d_call: NA
cdr3_aa: CASSLTSSPLHF
cdr3_nt: TGTGCCAGCAGCTTAACCAGTTCACCCCTCCACTTT

clone_size: NA
j_call: TRBJ1-2
v_call: TRBV6-4
d_call: NA
cdr3_aa: CASSGRFETGNYGYTF
cdr3_nt: TGTGCCAGCAGTGGACGTTTTGAGACAGGAAACTATGGCTACACCTTC

clone_size: NA
j_call: TRBJ2-7
v_call: TRBV18
d_call: NA
cdr3_aa: CASSPLFQVQGLGHEQYF
cdr3_nt: TGTGCCAGCTCACCACTTTTTCAGGTACAAGGGTTAGGGCACGAGCAGTACTTC

clone_size: NA
j_call: TRBJ2-3
v_call: TRBV5-6
d_call: TRBD1
cdr3_aa: CASSSKTGARVRDTQYF
cdr3_nt: TGTGCCAGCAGCTCGAAGACAGGGGCCCGAGTTAGAGATACGCAGTATTTT

clone_size: once
j_call: TRBJ2-7
v_call: TRBV2
d_call: NA
cdr3_aa: CASSVDEYYEQYF
cdr3_nt: TGTGCCAGCAGTGTCGACGAGTACTACGAGCAGTACTTC

clone_size: NA
j_call: TRBJ1-5
v_call: TRBV7-8
d_call: NA
cdr3_aa: CASSLEGQPQHF
cdr3_nt: TGTGCCAGCAGCTTAGAGGGACAGCCCCAGCATTTT

clone_size: NA
j_call: TRBJ1-5
v_call: TRBV18
d_call: NA
cdr3_aa: CASSATGGGNQPQHF
cdr3_nt: TGTGCCAGCTCAGCCACCGGGGGAGGCAATCAGCCCCAGCATTTT

clone_size: NA
j_call: TRBJ2-7
v_call: TRBV19
d_call: NA
cdr3_aa: CASSMQDNRPYEQYF
cdr3_nt: TGTGCCAGTAGTATGCAGGACAACCGACCCTACGAGCAGTACTTC

clone_size: NA
j_call: TRBJ2-5
v_call: TRBV27
d_call: NA
cdr3_aa: CASSLSPRSPPKLQYF
cdr3_nt: TGTGCCAGCAGTTTAAGCCCTAGGAGTCCCCCCAAGTTACAGTACTTC

clone_size: NA
j_call: TRBJ1-1
v_call: TRBV7-2
d_call: NA
cdr3_aa: CASSPGPAPDTEAFF
cdr3_nt: TGTGCCAGCAGCCCGGGACCTGCCCCCGACACTGAAGCTTTCTTT

clone_size: NA
j_call: TRBJ1-4
v_call: TRBV7-9
d_call: NA
cdr3_aa: CASSLGSGNLGNEKLFF
cdr3_nt: TGTGCCAGCAGCTTAGGAAGCGGGAACCTCGGGAATGAAAAACTGTTTTTT

clone_size: NA
j_call: TRBJ2-1
v_call: TRBV4-2
d_call: TRBD2
cdr3_aa: CASSQVGGSGRNEQFF
cdr3_nt: TGTGCCAGCAGCCAGGTGGGGGGTAGCGGGAGAAATGAGCAGTTCTTC

clone_size: NA
j_call: TRBJ1-2
v_call: TRBV7-2
d_call: NA
cdr3_aa: CASSLDGASAYTF
cdr3_nt: TGTGCCAGCAGCTTAGATGGGGCATCGGCCTACACCTTC

clone_size: NA
j_call: TRBJ2-7
v_call: TRBV7-8
d_call: NA
cdr3_aa: CASSLAGYYEQYF
cdr3_nt: TGTGCCAGCAGCTTAGCGGGTTACTACGAGCAGTACTTC

clone_size: once
j_call: TRBJ2-3
v_call: TRBV28
d_call: NA
cdr3_aa: CASEGGTDTQYF
cdr3_nt: TGTGCCAGTGAAGGAGGCACAGATACGCAGTATTTT

clone_size: once
j_call: TRBJ2-7
v_call: TRBV30
d_call: NA
cdr3_aa: CAWSSGRSLYEQYF
cdr3_nt: TGTGCCTGGAGTTCCGGGAGATCCCTCTACGAGCAGTACTTC

clone_size: NA
j_call: TRBJ1-2
v_call: TRBV27
d_call: TRBD1
cdr3_aa: CASSPGQGASYGYTF
cdr3_nt: TGTGCCAGCAGTCCCGGACAGGGGGCATCCTATGGCTACACCTTC

clone_size: NA
j_call: TRBJ2-1
v_call: TRBV4-1
d_call: TRBD2
cdr3_aa: CASSQDWRGGVNEQFF
cdr3_nt: TGCGCCAGCAGCCAAGATTGGCGGGGGGGCGTCAATGAGCAGTTCTTC

clone_size: once
j_call: TRBJ1-5
v_call: TRBV5-3
d_call: NA
cdr3_aa: CARSEGTDTAQPQHF
cdr3_nt: TGTGCCAGAAGCGAGGGGACTGACACGGCTCAGCCCCAGCATTTT